Detailed here is one TCR beta chain. Its antigen is undetermined. TCRdb's table, derived via immunoSEQ multiplex PCR, lists solely in-frame clones and lacks some. The sample lists under 2.5 million clones; under 95% were seen once. The data were obtained in a study of shared clonotypes between healthy human individuals. Study conclusions and caveats: A limitation of the genetic and exposure-history diversity represented arose from few donors.

CDR3 length: 19 residues. Sequenced input: naive CD4+ T cells from PBMCs. The subset was: CD45RA+ positively selected. This TCR derives from a man aged 18 to 29 in good health. Some clones in this sample may be carry-over from other donors' samples. V and J are TRBV12-2 and TRBJ2-5; the table's D call, TRBD2, was not checked against the DNA. TRBV12-2 is given as a pseudogene. In DNA, the CDR3 is TGTGCAAGTCGCTTAGACGGGACTAGCGGGATCAGGACCCAAGAGACCCAGTACTTC. It specifies CASRLDGTSGIRTQETQYF.